Each of the 24 T cell receptor beta chains below was sequenced from the same sample in a study of control samples from healthy donors and cancer patients. Here immunoSEQ multiplex PCR was the method, and the copy in TCRdb shows in-frame clones only, minus some. The repertoire holds about 54,000 clones, with roughly 96% as singletons. Material: blood. The receptors shown here come from a woman aged 25 to 45 in good health.

J is TRBJ2-5 and V is TRBV18; 10 positions match TRBD1. Germline CDR1 and CDR2: KGHSH and LQKENI. The CDR3 sequence is 13 residues long. J lost 6 bases, V lost 6 bases, and 4 bases had no gene match. CDR3 sequence (DNA): TGTGCCAGCTCTCGGACAGGGGGGCAGACCCAGTACTTC. Amino acid sequence: CASSRTGGQTQYF.

V gene TRBV5-1 combines with J gene TRBJ2-1, with 7 bases identical to TRBD1. This CDR3 is 14 amino acids long. Germline CDR1 SGHRS, CDR2 YFSETQ. V dropped 5 bases and J dropped 10; count of bases not matched to a gene: 12. CDR3 in amino acids: CASSQDRTRGEQFF. The CDR3 DNA follows: TGCGCCAGCAGTCAGGACAGGACGAGAGGGGAGCAGTTCTTC.

The V call is TRBV6-6, the J call TRBJ2-2, with 12 bases identical to TRBD2. V dropped 8 bases and J dropped 4; count of bases not matched to a gene: 8. The CDR3 consists of 16 residues. Germline values: CDR1 MNHNY, CDR2 SVGAGI (reference sequence). The CDR3 region has the DNA TGTGCCAGCCATTCCCCTAGCGGGAGGGCCACCGGGGAGCTGTTTTTT. This gives the protein CASHSPSGRATGELFF.

This chain links TRBV6-6 with TRBJ2-1, with TRBD2 matching 8 bases. Germline-derived CDR1 and CDR2 are MNHNY and SVGAGI (reference sequence). The V gene end was trimmed by 6 bases and the J gene end by 10 bases; junction bases not matched to a gene: 5. There are 12 residues in the CDR3. In DNA, the CDR3 is TGTGCCAGCAGGATTGCGGGAGGAGAGCAGTTCTTC. It specifies CASRIAGGEQFF.

V gene TRBV27 combines with J gene TRBJ1-6; D gene uncertain. V lost 3 bases and J lost 0, with 9 bases in between. CDR3 size: 16 residues. Germline V lookup: CDR1 MNHEY, CDR2 SMNVEV (reference sequence). CDR3 nucleotide sequence: TGTGCCAGCAGTTTGGGGAGGAGCTCCTATAATTCACCCCTCCACTTT. Translation gives CASSLGRSSYNSPLHF.

This chain connects TRBV18 to TRBJ2-1; D remains ambiguous. The CDR3 totals 13 residues. Germline CDR1 is KGHSH and CDR2 is LQKENI. The ends were cut back, 1 base at V and 6 bases at J, with 7 bases in the middle. The CDR3 nucleotides are TGTGCCAGCTCACCACTGCTAGTCAATGAGCAGTTCTTC. It codes for CASSPLLVNEQFF.

The rearrangement joins TRBV28 to TRBJ1-2; 7 nucleotides match TRBD1. Germline loops: CDR1 MDHEN, CDR2 SYDVKM. After removal of 4 bases from V and 10 bases from J, the junction contained 6 bases not matched to a gene. The CDR3 has 12 residues. As DNA, the CDR3 is TGTGCCAGCAGTTACCCCGACAGGGTCTACACCTTC. This sequence encodes CASSYPDRVYTF.

This clone has a single count. V gene TRBV7-2 combines with J gene TRBJ1-2, with TRBD1 matching over 7 bases. CDR1 is SGHTA, CDR2 FQGNSA, per germline. The V gene end was trimmed by 5 bases and the J gene end by 7 bases; junction bases not matched to a gene: 7. This CDR3 contains 13 residues. The CDR3 is CASSAEGAGGYTF. CDR3 DNA sequence: TGTGCCAGCAGCGCCGAGGGGGCCGGTGGCTACACCTTC.

This rearrangement joins TRBV6-6 to TRBJ2-7, with 7 positions matching TRBD2. The germline V gene has CDR1 MNHNY and CDR2 SVGAGI (reference sequence). Unmatched junction bases numbered 11, after V lost 7 bases and J lost 2 bases. This CDR3 region has 15 residues. The CDR3 spells CASTIGWGGPYEQYF. The CDR3 bases are TGTGCCAGCACCATCGGGTGGGGGGGTCCCTACGAGCAGTACTTC.

V and J are TRBV2 and TRBJ2-7, with a tentative D call TRBD2 (6 bases). The V gene's germline CDR1 is SNHLY and CDR2 FYNNEI. The CDR3 runs 14 residues. Trimming cost V 6 bases and J 0 bases, with 12 bases left between them. CDR3: CASRTGTRSYEQYF. CDR3 nucleotides: TGTGCCAGCAGGACCGGGACTCGCTCCTACGAGCAGTACTTC.

The chain employs TRBV7-2 and TRBJ1-5; weak D call: TRBD1 (5 bases). Per the germline V gene, CDR1 is SGHTA and CDR2 is FQGNSA. The germline V and J ends were trimmed by 1 base and 2 bases, with 12 bases remaining between them. The CDR3 length is 16 residues. CDR3 DNA: TGTGCCAGCAGCTTAGAAACAACGGGGGGCAATCAGCCCCAGCATTTT. This translates into CASSLETTGGNQPQHF. The full variable domain, its missing parts supplied by reference TRBV7-2 and TRBJ1-5, is GAGVSQSPSNKVTEKGKDVELRCDPISGHTALYWYRQSLGQGLEFLIYFQGNSAPDKSGLPSDRFSAERTGGSVSTLTIQRTQQEDSAVYLCASSLETTGGNQPQHFGDGTRLSIL.

The genes are TRBV9 and TRBJ2-5, with TRBD2 matching 9 bases. The J segment lost 2 bases and the V segment lost 0 bases, leaving 8 bases of the junction unmatched. Germline V gene lookup returns CDR1 SGDLS and CDR2 YYNGEE. CDR3 size: 17 residues. CDR3 loop: CASSVGGLAGAQETQYF. The CDR3 nucleotides are TGTGCCAGCAGCGTAGGGGGATTAGCGGGAGCACAAGAGACCCAGTACTTC.

The chain uses TRBV18 and TRBJ2-3; D unclear. V was pared by 5 bases and J by 3 bases, with 9 bases between. The CDR3 covers 13 residues. The germline CDR1 and CDR2 sequences are KGHSH and LQKENI. CDR3 in DNA: TGTGCCAGCTCAGGCGTCGGGACAGATACGCAGTATTTT. This encodes CASSGVGTDTQYF.

This rearrangement joins TRBV19 to TRBJ2-5, with TRBD1 matching over 8 bases. Trimming cost V 5 bases and J 5 bases; bases outside gene matches: 7. This CDR3 comprises 14 residues. The germline gives CDR1 LNHDA, CDR2 SQIVND (reference sequence). This CDR3 reads CASSATGVRETQYF. CDR3 bases: TGTGCCAGTAGTGCGACAGGGGTCAGGGAGACCCAGTACTTC.

This sequence joins TRBV6-4 and TRBJ2-3; D call uncertain. Germline V CDR1 and CDR2: MRHNA, SNTAGT. The CDR3 is 14 amino acids. V was cut by 4 bases and J by 2 bases, with 10 bases left in between. This CDR3 is CASSAMPLTDTQYF. CDR3 sequence (DNA): TGTGCCAGCAGTGCTATGCCGCTCACAGATACGCAGTATTTT.

The chain couples TRBV15 to TRBJ1-2, with D uncertain. Trimming pared 4 bases from V and 0 bases from J, leaving 6 bases between. The CDR3 consists of 13 residues. From germline, CDR1 is LNHNV and CDR2 YYDKDF (reference sequence). The CDR3 sequence: CATSTGANYGYTF. CDR3 sequence (DNA): TGTGCCACCAGCACGGGAGCTAACTATGGCTACACCTTC.

This chain uses TRBV2 with TRBJ2-7; a possible D gene is TRBD2 (6 bases). CDR1 is SNHLY, CDR2 FYNNEI, per germline. This CDR3 has 14 residues. V was clipped by 4 bases and J by 2 bases, with 12 bases between them. DNA for the CDR3: TGTGCCAGCAGTGGGGCTAGCGAAACCTACGAGCAGTACTTC. Translating it yields CASSGASETYEQYF. The complete variable domain, with remaining parts taken from reference TRBV2 and TRBJ2-7, reads EPEVTQTPSHQVTQMGQEVILRCVPISNHLYFYWYRQILGQKVEFLVSFYNNEISEKSEIFDDQFSVERPDGSNFTLKIRSTKLEDSAMYFCASSGASETYEQYFGPGTRLTVT.

This chain uses TRBV19 with TRBJ2-3; the match to TRBD2 covers 14 bases. J gave up 6 bases and V 10 bases, and 9 bases lay outside the gene matches. The V gene's germline CDR1 is LNHDA and CDR2 SQIVND (reference sequence). The CDR3 spans 15 residues. CDR3 bases: TGTGCCACGGGGGTGGGACTAGCGGGAGCGGATACGCAGTATTTT. Amino acid sequence: CATGVGLAGADTQYF.

In DNA, the CDR3 is TGTGCCTGGACTTTGGGGACGGTGAACACTGAAGCTTTCTTT. Its translation is CAWTLGTVNTEAFF. This chain links TRBV30 with TRBJ1-1, with D possibly matching TRBD1 (5 bases). The CDR3 spans 14 residues. CDR1 is GTSNPN, CDR2 SVGIG, per germline (reference sequence). Trimming removed 4 bases at V and 0 bases at J, with 12 bases between.

The CDR3 region is CASSHRDRNSPLHF. The CDR3 nucleotides are TGTGCCAGCAGCCACCGGGACAGAAATTCACCCCTCCACTTT. V gene TRBV3-1 (or the pseudogene TRBV3-2) combines with J gene TRBJ1-6, with 7 bases fitting TRBD1. There are 14 residues in the CDR3. Germline V lookup: CDR1 LGHDT, CDR2 YNNKEL (reference sequence). J was trimmed by 7 bases and V by 3 bases; bases with no gene match: 3.

The sample holds one count of this clone. At one end, the junction sequence differs from germline, possibly due to a read error. J is TRBJ1-2 and V is TRBV7-3, with TRBD1 matching over 7 bases. CDR3 length equals 13 residues. Germline loops: CDR1 SGHTA, CDR2 FQGTGA. CDR3 region: CASSVTQGEGYTF. The CDR3 DNA reads as TGTGCCAGCAGCGTAACGCAGGGGGAAGGCTACACCTTC.

V is TRBV27 and J is TRBJ2-1, with 9 nucleotides matching TRBD1. This CDR3 is built from 17 residues. J was trimmed by 9 bases and V by 4 bases; bases with no gene match: 16. The germline V gene has CDR1 MNHEY and CDR2 SMNVEV (reference sequence). The CDR3 DNA reads TGTGCCAGCAGTTCCCCAGTGGACAGGGGACTTGTCGGTGAGCAGTTCTTC. Translated, it gives CASSSPVDRGLVGEQFF.

This clone appeared a few times. The J gene is TRBJ2-3, the V gene TRBV7-6; D gene ambiguous. The CDR3 extends over 16 amino acids. Germline assignment: CDR1 SGHVS and CDR2 FNYEAQ. V lost 1 base to trimming and J lost 1 base, with 12 bases between them. In nucleotides, the CDR3 is TGTGCCAGCAGCTTAGAAACTCCCAAACGCACAGATACGCAGTATTTT. Amino acid sequence: CASSLETPKRTDTQYF.

The genes are TRBV7-9 and TRBJ2-5; D is tentatively TRBD1 or TRBD2 (5 bases each). Germline V gives CDR1 SEHNR, CDR2 FQNEAQ (reference sequence). Trimming took off 5 bases at V and 5 bases at J, with 21 bases between the two ends. This CDR3 has 16 residues. The CDR3 nucleotides are TGTGCCAGCAGCCGGGACGGGGCTAGTCAGGGTGAGACCCAGTACTTC. It codes for CASSRDGASQGETQYF.